The sequence of this T cell receptor (beta chain) was determined in a study of blood T cells in healthy people across ages. Through a sample-barcoded 5' primer and a J-beta primer mix, a second PCR was run for roughly 6 to 11 cycles. TCRdb re-called the 5' RACE reads with MiXCR, one entry per CDR3 protein. The table shows over 1,300,000 distinct CDR3 sequences, with around 59% occurring only once. Sequencing was done on a sample of blood. This TCR was sampled from a man aged 18 to 35 in good health.

DNA of the CDR3: TGTGCCAGCAGAGCCCAGGGGGTTTGGTCACCCCTCCACTTT. It codes for CASRAQGVWSPLHF. J is TRBJ1-6 and V is TRBV6-1, with TRBD1 matching over 7 bases. CDR3 size: 14 residues. CDR1 and CDR2 from the germline V gene are MNHNS and SASEGT. J gave up 10 bases and V 6 bases, and 9 bases lay outside the gene matches.